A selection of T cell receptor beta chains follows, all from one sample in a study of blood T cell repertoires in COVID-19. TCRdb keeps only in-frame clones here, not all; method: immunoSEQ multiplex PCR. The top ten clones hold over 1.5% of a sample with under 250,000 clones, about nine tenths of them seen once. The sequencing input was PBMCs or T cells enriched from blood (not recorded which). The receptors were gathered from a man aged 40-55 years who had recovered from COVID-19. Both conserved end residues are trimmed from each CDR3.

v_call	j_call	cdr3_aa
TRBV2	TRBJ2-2	ASSEWGGANTGELF
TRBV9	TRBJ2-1	ASSVATGLVSYNEQF
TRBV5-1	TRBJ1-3	ASSLTGAGNTIY
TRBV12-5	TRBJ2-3	ASGSSTDTQY
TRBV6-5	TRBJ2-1	ASSYSGGAPYNEQF
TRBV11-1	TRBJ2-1	ASSNSGRMSRNEQF
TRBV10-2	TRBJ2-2	ASSETGGTGELF
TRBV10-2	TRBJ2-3	ASTEGSGRPLDTQY
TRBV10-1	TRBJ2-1	ASSAPGQGYNEQF
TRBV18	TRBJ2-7	ASSSNSYEQY
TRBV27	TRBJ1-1	ASVGGNTEAF
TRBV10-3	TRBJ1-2	AISGGRDSYGYT
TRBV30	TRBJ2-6	AWSRRGGTSGANVLT
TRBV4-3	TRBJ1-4	ASSQGQGGEKLF
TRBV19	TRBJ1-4	TSSFGQGRINEKLF
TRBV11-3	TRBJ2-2	ASSLNSQGGELF
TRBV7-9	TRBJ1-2	ASSLFSDSYGYT
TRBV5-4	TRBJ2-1	ASRSGLAGDGEQF
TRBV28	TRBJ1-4	ASHSGDSCNEKLF
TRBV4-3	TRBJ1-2	ASSQDPRGIASYGYT
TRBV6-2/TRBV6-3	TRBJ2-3	ASSPGNPTDTQY
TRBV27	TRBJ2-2	ASQSLSGASGGAAGELF
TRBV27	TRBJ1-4	ASSLNKPVRNEKLF